A single sample is the source of the 21 T cell receptor beta chains below, sequenced in a study of blood T cell repertoires in COVID-19. TCRdb's copy holds only in-frame clones and misses some; the assay was immunoSEQ multiplex PCR. The repertoire has about 120,000 clones, 85% to 90% of them found once; the top ten carry roughly 11%. The material sequenced was peripheral blood. The receptors here all came from a man at least 80 years old with acute or convalescent COVID-19.

V usage is TRBV5-1 and J usage is TRBJ2-6, with D possibly being TRBD1 (6 bases). The V end lost 4 bases, the J end lost 0 bases, and 11 bases lay between the germline ends. This CDR3 is 16 amino acids long. Looked up from germline, CDR1 is SGHRS and CDR2 is YFSETQ. CDR3 DNA: TGCGCCAGCAGCGCCGACAGGATCTCTGGGGCCAACGTCCTGACTTTC. Translated: CASSADRISGANVLTF.

CDR3 region: CASSFGTSGGSDTQYF. The CDR3, as DNA: TGCGCCAGCAGCTTCGGGACTAGCGGGGGGTCAGATACGCAGTATTTT. This chain connects TRBV5-1 to TRBJ2-3, with 15 positions matching TRBD2. The CDR3 contains 16 residues. Germline V lookup: CDR1 SGHRS, CDR2 YFSETQ. Trimming took 2 bases from V and 4 from J; bases not matched to a gene: 2. Using reference TRBV5-1 and TRBJ2-3 for the parts outside the CDR3, the full variable domain is KAGVTQTPRYLIKTRGQQVTLSCSPISGHRSVSWYQQTPGQGLQFLFEYFSETQRNKGNFPGRFSGRQFSNSRSEMNVSTLELGDSALYLCASSFGTSGGSDTQYFGPGTRLTVL.

The chain combines TRBV12-3 or TRBV12-4 with TRBJ1-2; tentatively, D is TRBD1 (6 bases). Trimming took 4 bases from V and 3 from J, leaving 6 bases between them. This CDR3 has 12 residues. CDR3 in amino acids: CASSWTDYGYTF. DNA for the CDR3: TGTGCCAGCAGTTGGACAGACTATGGCTACACCTTC.

The V and J genes are TRBV5-5 and TRBJ2-1, with 9 bases lining up with TRBD1. This CDR3 contains 13 residues. The germline CDR1 and CDR2 sequences are SGHKS and YYEKEE (reference sequence). The V gene end was trimmed by 4 bases and the J gene end by 6 bases; junction bases not matched to a gene: 2. CDR3 in DNA: TGTGCCAGCAGCGTGACAGGGGGCAATGAGCAGTTCTTC. Its protein is CASSVTGGNEQFF.

The table lists this clone with a count of one. The chain employs TRBV11-3 and TRBJ2-1, with TRBD2 identical over 7 bases. From germline, CDR1 is SGHNT and CDR2 YENEEA. The CDR3 covers 17 residues. The V and J ends lost 3 bases and 0 bases, in that order; junction bases with no gene match: 8. In DNA, the CDR3 is TGTGCCAGCAGCTTCCGTCGTCCGGGGGGCTCCTACAATGAGCAGTTCTTC. Translation gives CASSFRRPGGSYNEQFF.

This chain uses TRBV28 with TRBJ2-7, with 9 bases aligning to TRBD1. The CDR3 loop spans 15 amino acids. The ends lost 3 bases at V and 5 bases at J; junction bases unmatched: 8. The germline CDR1 and CDR2 sequences are MDHEN and SYDVKM. CDR3 amino acids: CASSFPGTGPHEQYF. The CDR3 DNA reads as TGTGCCAGCAGTTTCCCCGGGACAGGGCCCCACGAGCAGTACTTC. The complete variable domain, with remaining parts taken from reference TRBV28 and TRBJ2-7, reads DVKVTQSSRYLVKRTGEKVFLECVQDMDHENMFWYRQDPGLGLRLIYFSYDVKMKEKGDIPEGYSVSREKKERFSLILESASTNQTSMYLCASSFPGTGPHEQYFGPGTRLTVT.

The sample holds a few counts of this clone. The chain is built from TRBV2 and TRBJ1-5; possible D gene TRBD1, 5 bases. V was trimmed by 4 bases and J by 0 bases, leaving 10 bases between them. CDR1 SNHLY and CDR2 FYNNEI come from the germline V gene. This CDR3 comprises 15 residues. CDR3 DNA sequence: TGTGCCAGCAGTGGTTCAGGGTTTAGCAATCAGCCCCAGCATTTT. Translation gives CASSGSGFSNQPQHF.

This rearrangement joins TRBV12-3 or TRBV12-4 to TRBJ1-3; D not resolved. Trimming took off 6 bases at V and 9 bases at J, with 15 bases between the two ends. CDR3 length: 13 amino acids. The CDR3 reads CASSPRGFVTIYF. For the CDR3, the DNA is TGTGCCAGCAGCCCCCGGGGTTTTGTCACCATATATTTT.

V is TRBV19 and J is TRBJ1-5, with 7 nucleotides matching TRBD1. Germline CDR1 is LNHDA and CDR2 is SQIVND (reference sequence). After removal of 5 bases from V and 6 bases from J, the junction contained 7 bases not matched to a gene. This CDR3 region has 14 residues. CDR3 amino acids: CASSPQGLLQPQHF. The CDR3 DNA is TGTGCCAGTAGTCCACAGGGGCTCCTTCAGCCCCAGCATTTT.

The V call is TRBV19, the J call TRBJ1-1, with a weak D call TRBD1 (6 bases). The length of the CDR3 is 17 residues. Trimming removed 3 bases from V and 0 bases from J, with 17 bases in between. Germline CDR1 reads LNHDA; CDR2 reads SQIVND (reference sequence). The CDR3 sequence is CASSISLGADMNTEAFF. The DNA for the CDR3 is TGTGCCAGTAGTATCAGTCTGGGGGCGGACATGAACACTGAAGCTTTCTTT.

The J gene is TRBJ2-2, the V gene TRBV5-1; D may be TRBD2 (6 bases). With 0 bases removed from V and 5 bases from J, the gap between germline ends came to 11 bases. There are 15 residues in the CDR3. The V gene's germline CDR1 is SGHRS and CDR2 YFSETQ. CDR3 sequence reads: CASSLARGLTGELFF. In DNA, the CDR3 is TGCGCCAGCAGCTTGGCTCGGGGGTTGACCGGGGAGCTGTTTTTT.

This chain links TRBV19 with TRBJ2-3; 9 bases are shared with TRBD2. The CDR3 length is 14 residues. Losses at the gene ends were 7 bases for V and 5 bases for J; bases not matched to a gene: 7. The V gene's germline CDR1 is LNHDA and CDR2 SQIVND (reference sequence). The CDR3: CASNLAGLRDTQYF. Here the CDR3 DNA reads TGTGCCAGTAATCTAGCGGGACTTCGAGATACGCAGTATTTT.

The chain uses TRBV5-8 and TRBJ1-2, with 10 bases aligning to TRBD1. Losses at the gene ends were 4 bases for V and 0 bases for J; bases not matched to a gene: 6. In germline, CDR1 is SGHTS, CDR2 YDEGEE. The length of the CDR3 is 16 residues. As DNA, the CDR3 is TGTGCCAGCAGCGTGGGACAGGGGAGAGCTAACTATGGCTACACCTTC. This gives the protein CASSVGQGRANYGYTF.

Written as DNA, the CDR3 is TGTGCCAGCAGCTCCGCTCTAGCGGGGGGTATAGATACGCAGTATTTT. Protein: CASSSALAGGIDTQYF. The V call is TRBV11-2, the J call TRBJ2-3, with 11 bases matching TRBD2. Germline trimming cut 4 bases from V and 5 bases from J; bases unmatched to any gene: 8. This CDR3 region has 16 residues. Germline assignment: CDR1 SGHAT and CDR2 FQNNGV.

The chain is built from TRBV4-2 and TRBJ2-1; D unresolved. The CDR3 runs to 13 residues. The germline V and J ends were trimmed by 1 base and 7 bases, with 8 bases remaining between them. From germline, CDR1 is LGHNA and CDR2 YNFKEQ. CDR3 DNA sequence: TGTGCCAGCAGCCAAGGTCCCGGGAATGAGCAGTTCTTC. Amino acids: CASSQGPGNEQFF.

In this sample, this clone turned up once. This sequence joins TRBV7-2 and TRBJ2-7; no reliable D call. V was cut by 2 bases and J by 3 bases, with 5 bases left in between. The CDR3 has 12 residues. Germline V CDR1 and CDR2: SGHTA, FQGNSA. The CDR3 loop is CASSLMRYEQYF. The CDR3 DNA reads as TGTGCCAGCAGCTTAATGCGCTACGAGCAGTACTTC.

The chain carries TRBV19 and TRBJ2-1; D gene unclear. The V gene lost 2 bases and the J gene lost 0 bases, with 17 bases spanning the gap. Germline CDR1 reads LNHDA; CDR2 reads SQIVND (reference sequence). The CDR3 length is 18 residues. Here the CDR3 DNA reads TGTGCCAGTAGTATAATCCCCTCGACAACCATCTCCTACAATGAGCAGTTCTTC. Its protein is CASSIIPSTTISYNEQFF.

This clone showed up just a few times. The CDR3 region has the DNA TGTGCCAGCAGCCCCCGGGTTGGAGCCTCTAACTATGGCTACACCTTC. Its protein product is CASSPRVGASNYGYTF. The chain joins TRBV3-1 (or the pseudogene TRBV3-2) to TRBJ1-2; no clear D. V lost 4 bases to trimming and J lost 0 bases, with 15 bases between them. Looked up from germline, CDR1 is LGHDT and CDR2 is YNNKEL (reference sequence). The CDR3 is 16 residues long.

The rearrangement uses TRBV12-3 or TRBV12-4 and TRBJ1-1; 7 bases line up with TRBD1. Trimming at V came to 6 bases and at J to 6 bases, leaving 7 bases not matched to a gene. The CDR3 sequence is 13 residues long. In DNA, the CDR3 is TGTGCCAGCAGATTACAGGGGCCCTCTGAAGCTTTCTTT. This codes for CASRLQGPSEAFF.

The chain recombines TRBV18 with TRBJ1-1; D possibly corresponds to TRBD1 (5 bases). The CDR3 contains 17 residues. Germline V gives CDR1 KGHSH, CDR2 LQKENI. Between the trimmed V and J ends, which lost 2 bases and 0 bases, there was a span of 16 bases. The CDR3 here is CASSPLLKSGMNTEAFF. DNA of the CDR3: TGTGCCAGCTCACCATTGTTAAAATCAGGGATGAACACTGAAGCTTTCTTT.

V usage is TRBV7-9 and J usage is TRBJ1-4; D gene ambiguous. This CDR3 is 13 amino acids long. Germline-derived CDR1 and CDR2 are SEHNR and FQNEAQ (reference sequence). V lost 0 bases, J lost 7 bases, and 6 bases lay in between. The CDR3 DNA sequence: TGTGCCAGCAGCTTAGCGAGTTCTGAAAAACTGTTTTTT. Translation gives CASSLASSEKLFF. The full variable domain, with the rest looked up from reference TRBV7-9 and TRBJ1-4, is DTGVSQNPRHKITKRGQNVTFRCDPISEHNRLYWYRQTLGQGPEFLTYFQNEAQLEKSRLLSDRFSAERPKGSFSTLEIQRTEQGDSAMYLCASSLASSEKLFFGSGTQLSVL.